Given below is one T cell receptor (beta chain) in context. Its antigen is unidentified. The source of the sample is a study of long-term antiretroviral therapy in people with HIV. Before DNA extraction, 1-10 million cryopreserved PBMC were held in the samples. Germline V gene data show CDR1 as SGHRS and CDR2 as YFSETQ. V shed 3 bases and J 3 bases; nucleotides not matched to a gene: 3. The CDR3 runs to 14 residues. Samples were assayed with immunoSEQ v3.0 at survey level. The assay was immunoSEQ multiplex PCR, and TCRdb's table has in-frame clones only and misses some. The sample records about 18,000 clones, approximately 72% being singletons. Study-wide points: For ART adherence, viral resistance and therapy changes, no data were available. Increased diversity was seen after ART, yet it remained lower than in transplant donor controls.

The receptor was derived from a woman aged 50 to 60 with HIV. The rearrangement joins TRBV5-1 to TRBJ2-5; 9 bases match TRBD1. The sample here was unsorted PBMCs, taken 0.3 years after starting antiretroviral therapy. The chain's CDR3 is CASSWDRVKETQYF. CDR3 DNA: TGCGCCAGCAGCTGGGACAGGGTAAAAGAGACCCAGTACTTC. Filled out from reference TRBV5-1 and TRBJ2-5, the complete variable domain reads KAGVTQTPRYLIKTRGQQVTLSCSPISGHRSVSWYQQTPGQGLQFLFEYFSETQRNKGNFPGRFSGRQFSNSRSEMNVSTLELGDSALYLCASSWDRVKETQYFGPGTRLLVL.